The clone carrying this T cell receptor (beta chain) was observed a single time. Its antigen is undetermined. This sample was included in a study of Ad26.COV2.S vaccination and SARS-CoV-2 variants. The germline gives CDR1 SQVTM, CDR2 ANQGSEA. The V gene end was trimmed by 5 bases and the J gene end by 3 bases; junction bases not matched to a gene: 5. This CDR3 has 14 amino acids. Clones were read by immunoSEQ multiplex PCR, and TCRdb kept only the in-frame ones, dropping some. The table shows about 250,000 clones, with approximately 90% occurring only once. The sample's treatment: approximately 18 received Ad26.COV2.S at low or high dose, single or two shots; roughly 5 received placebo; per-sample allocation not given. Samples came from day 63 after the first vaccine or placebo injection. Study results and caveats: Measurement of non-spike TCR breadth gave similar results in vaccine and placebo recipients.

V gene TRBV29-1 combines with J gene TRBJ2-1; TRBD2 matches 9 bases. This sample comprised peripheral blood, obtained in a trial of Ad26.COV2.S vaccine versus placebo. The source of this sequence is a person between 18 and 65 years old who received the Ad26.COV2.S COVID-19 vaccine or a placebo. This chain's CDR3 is CSVNLAGDYNEQFF. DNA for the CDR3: TGCAGCGTTAATTTAGCGGGAGACTACAATGAGCAGTTCTTC.